This is a list of T cell receptor beta chains from one sample in a study of T cell repertoires in cytomegalovirus infection. TCRdb re-derived calls from the reads in MiXCR, one entry per CDR3 protein. The sample consists of about 530,000 distinct CDR3 sequences, approximately 25% of them appearing once. Sequences were obtained from PBMCs. Source of these receptors: a human donor in good health (CMV status not recorded). Some clones in this sample may be carry-over from other donors' samples. CDR3s include the opening cysteine and the closing phenylalanine or tryptophan. Each record gives: V gene, D gene, J gene, clone size, CDR3 protein, CDR3 DNA. D genes are given only for firm matches. Clone size appears in some rows only: once, few, many, or a class for an expanded clone.

v_call: TRBV24-1; d_call: .; j_call: TRBJ2-1; clone_size: .; cdr3_aa: CATSDTGPGLDEQFF; cdr3_nt: TGTGCCACCAGTGATACAGGGCCTGGATTAGATGAGCAGTTCTTC
v_call: TRBV19; d_call: .; j_call: TRBJ1-1; clone_size: .; cdr3_aa: CASRGYTNTEAFF; cdr3_nt: TGTGCCAGTAGGGGATATACGAACACTGAAGCTTTCTTT
v_call: TRBV30; d_call: .; j_call: TRBJ1-1; clone_size: .; cdr3_aa: CAWRAISMNTEAFF; cdr3_nt: TGTGCCTGGAGGGCAATAAGCATGAACACTGAAGCTTTCTTT
v_call: TRBV30; d_call: TRBD2; j_call: TRBJ2-1; clone_size: .; cdr3_aa: CAWSKASGFSYNEQFF; cdr3_nt: TGTGCCTGGAGTAAGGCTAGCGGTTTCTCCTACAATGAGCAGTTCTTC
v_call: TRBV7-9; d_call: .; j_call: TRBJ1-1; clone_size: few; cdr3_aa: CASSLAGSEAFF; cdr3_nt: TGTGCCAGCAGCTTAGCAGGGAGTGAAGCTTTCTTT
v_call: TRBV20-1; d_call: .; j_call: TRBJ2-5; clone_size: few; cdr3_aa: CSAKPPTGIETQYF; cdr3_nt: TGCAGCGCTAAACCTCCTACAGGGATAGAGACCCAGTACTTC
v_call: TRBV7-6; d_call: TRBD1; j_call: TRBJ2-2; clone_size: few; cdr3_aa: CASSLGTGRTGELFF; cdr3_nt: TGTGCCAGCAGCTTAGGGACAGGGAGAACCGGGGAGCTGTTTTTT
v_call: TRBV27; d_call: .; j_call: TRBJ1-5; clone_size: .; cdr3_aa: CASRPVSTGLRSNQPQHF; cdr3_nt: TGTGCCAGCAGACCCGTATCAACAGGGCTAAGGAGCAATCAGCCCCAGCATTTT
v_call: TRBV7-2; d_call: TRBD2; j_call: TRBJ2-7; clone_size: .; cdr3_aa: CASSSHRGHGRAYERYF; cdr3_nt: TGTGCCAGCAGCTCCCATCGGGGTCACGGGAGGGCCTACGAGCGGTACTTC
v_call: TRBV12-3/TRBV12-4; d_call: .; j_call: TRBJ1-5; clone_size: few; cdr3_aa: CASSLGQSGQPQHF; cdr3_nt: TGTGCCAGCAGTTTAGGACAGAGTGGTCAGCCCCAGCATTTT
v_call: TRBV30; d_call: .; j_call: TRBJ2-7; clone_size: .; cdr3_aa: CAWSSGPAGEQYF; cdr3_nt: TGTGCCTGGTCGTCTGGACCAGCAGGAGAGCAGTACTTC
v_call: TRBV5-4; d_call: TRBD1; j_call: TRBJ1-2; clone_size: once; cdr3_aa: CASSLETGSLGYTF; cdr3_nt: TGTGCCAGCAGCTTGGAGACAGGGAGTCTTGGCTACACCTTC
v_call: TRBV7-2; d_call: .; j_call: TRBJ2-3; clone_size: many; cdr3_aa: CASRFRGSGTDTQYF; cdr3_nt: TGTGCCAGCAGGTTCAGGGGTTCGGGCACAGATACGCAGTATTTT
v_call: TRBV12-3/TRBV12-4; d_call: TRBD2; j_call: TRBJ2-3; clone_size: few; cdr3_aa: CASSPRTSVLTQYF; cdr3_nt: TGTGCCAGCAGTCCGAGGACTAGCGTTCTCACGCAGTATTTT
v_call: TRBV7-6; d_call: TRBD2; j_call: TRBJ2-1; clone_size: many; cdr3_aa: CASSPMGLAGGSYNEQFF; cdr3_nt: TGTGCCAGCAGCCCTATGGGACTAGCGGGAGGATCCTACAATGAGCAGTTCTTC
v_call: TRBV7-2; d_call: .; j_call: TRBJ1-1; clone_size: many; cdr3_aa: CASSLYGSGNTEAFF; cdr3_nt: TGTGCCAGCAGCTTATACGGCAGTGGGAACACTGAAGCTTTCTTT
v_call: TRBV20-1; d_call: .; j_call: TRBJ2-7; clone_size: .; cdr3_aa: CSARDRDTSYEQYF; cdr3_nt: TGCAGTGCTAGAGATCGGGACACGTCCTACGAGCAGTACTTC
v_call: TRBV20-1; d_call: TRBD2; j_call: TRBJ2-5; clone_size: .; cdr3_aa: CSALRLAGGKETQYF; cdr3_nt: TGCAGTGCCCTGAGACTAGCGGGAGGGAAAGAGACCCAGTACTTC
v_call: TRBV7-9; d_call: TRBD2; j_call: TRBJ2-1; clone_size: .; cdr3_aa: CASSSDWTRIYNEQFF; cdr3_nt: TGTGCCAGCAGCTCGGATTGGACTAGAATTTACAATGAGCAGTTCTTC
v_call: TRBV6-5; d_call: TRBD2; j_call: TRBJ2-1; clone_size: .; cdr3_aa: CASSYLSSGRIVEQFF; cdr3_nt: TGTGCCAGCAGTTACCTTTCTAGCGGGAGAATTGTTGAGCAGTTCTTC
v_call: TRBV12-3/TRBV12-4; d_call: TRBD2; j_call: TRBJ2-7; clone_size: few; cdr3_aa: CASSLTSAIHEQYF; cdr3_nt: TGTGCCAGCAGTTTGACTAGCGCCATCCACGAGCAGTACTTC
v_call: TRBV19; d_call: TRBD1; j_call: TRBJ1-1; clone_size: .; cdr3_aa: CASSIPLHRDRESEAFF; cdr3_nt: TGTGCCAGTAGTATTCCGCTTCACCGGGACAGGGAGTCTGAAGCTTTCTTT
v_call: TRBV20-1; d_call: .; j_call: TRBJ2-1; clone_size: .; cdr3_aa: CSAHYGERSDEQFF; cdr3_nt: TGCAGTGCCCATTATGGGGAGCGGTCCGATGAGCAGTTCTTC
v_call: TRBV20-1; d_call: TRBD2; j_call: TRBJ2-1; clone_size: .; cdr3_aa: CSARRAGGPNEQFF; cdr3_nt: TGCAGTGCTAGGAGAGCGGGAGGGCCCAATGAGCAGTTCTTC
v_call: TRBV7-3; d_call: .; j_call: TRBJ2-7; clone_size: few; cdr3_aa: CASSLQGDDEQYF; cdr3_nt: TGTGCCAGCAGCTTACAGGGAGACGACGAGCAGTACTTC
v_call: TRBV27; d_call: .; j_call: TRBJ1-1; clone_size: few; cdr3_aa: CASSLYPARTDTEAFF; cdr3_nt: TGTGCCAGCAGTTTATACCCCGCCCGGACCGACACTGAAGCTTTCTTT
v_call: TRBV20-1; d_call: TRBD1; j_call: TRBJ1-2; clone_size: .; cdr3_aa: CSAGGQGWGYGYTF; cdr3_nt: TGCAGTGCTGGGGGACAGGGTTGGGGCTATGGCTACACCTTC
v_call: TRBV29-1; d_call: TRBD2; j_call: TRBJ2-5; clone_size: .; cdr3_aa: CSVQGGRAGGMETQYF; cdr3_nt: TGCAGCGTCCAAGGAGGTAGGGCGGGAGGTATGGAGACCCAGTACTTC
v_call: TRBV6-6; d_call: .; j_call: TRBJ2-1; clone_size: few; cdr3_aa: CASSPGVYRRFTYNEQFF; cdr3_nt: TGTGCCAGCAGCCCAGGGGTCTACCGGAGGTTCACCTACAATGAGCAGTTCTTC
v_call: TRBV5-6; d_call: .; j_call: TRBJ1-2; clone_size: .; cdr3_aa: CASSWTANYGYTF; cdr3_nt: TGTGCCAGCAGCTGGACAGCTAACTATGGCTACACCTTC
v_call: TRBV20-1; d_call: .; j_call: TRBJ1-6; clone_size: .; cdr3_aa: CSAASGRLNSPLHF; cdr3_nt: TGCAGTGCTGCATCGGGACGGCTAAATTCACCCCTCCACTTT
v_call: TRBV7-2; d_call: .; j_call: TRBJ1-2; clone_size: many; cdr3_aa: CASSLRDKQGGVGGYTF; cdr3_nt: TGTGCCAGCAGCCTCCGGGATAAACAGGGAGGAGTCGGGGGCTACACCTTC